The rows below give T cell receptor beta chains drawn from one sample of a study of blood T cells in healthy people across ages. From the 5' RACE reads, TCRdb called clonotypes with MiXCR, one entry per CDR3 protein. The table lists some 320,000 distinct CDR3 sequences, 25% to 30% of them singletons. Sequenced material: blood. These receptors all come from a woman in her sixties or seventies in good health. CDR3s include the opening cysteine and the closing phenylalanine or tryptophan. A D gene is named only where the DNA matches it firmly. Not every row has a clone size; where given, it reads once, few, many or a size class.

D: NA; V: TRBV25-1; J: TRBJ2-2; size: few; length: 15; CDR3: CASSESSVGTGELFF; DNA: TGTGCCAGCAGTGAATCTAGCGTAGGGACCGGGGAGCTGTTTTTT
D: NA; V: TRBV29-1; J: TRBJ2-2; size: NA; length: 14; CDR3: CSVVPAGYTGELFF; DNA: TGCAGCGTTGTTCCAGCGGGTTACACCGGGGAGCTGTTTTTT
D: TRBD2; V: TRBV10-3; J: TRBJ2-7; size: few; length: 14; CDR3: CAIRASGEGYEQYF; DNA: TGTGCCATCAGGGCTAGCGGGGAAGGATACGAGCAGTACTTC
D: NA; V: TRBV28; J: TRBJ1-1; size: NA; length: 15; CDR3: CASSPGGGSNTEAFF; DNA: TGTGCCAGCAGTCCCGGGGGAGGCAGCAACACTGAAGCTTTCTTT
D: NA; V: TRBV19; J: TRBJ2-7; size: NA; length: 14; CDR3: CASSRAGDPYEQYF; DNA: TGTGCCAGCTCAAGGGCAGGGGACCCCTACGAGCAGTACTTC
D: NA; V: TRBV28; J: TRBJ2-7; size: NA; length: 17; CDR3: CASSLYKLQGASYEQYF; DNA: TGTGCCAGCAGTTTATACAAATTACAGGGCGCTTCCTACGAGCAGTACTTC
D: NA; V: TRBV3-1; J: TRBJ2-1; size: NA; length: 14; CDR3: CASSERGTPGRWFF; DNA: TGTGCCAGCAGCGAAAGAGGGACCCCGGGCCGGTGGTTCTTC
D: NA; V: TRBV10-3; J: TRBJ2-3; size: NA; length: 14; CDR3: CAISVKQVTDTQYF; DNA: TGTGCCATCAGTGTTAAACAGGTCACAGATACGCAGTATTTT
D: NA; V: TRBV6-1; J: TRBJ2-6; size: few; length: 15; CDR3: CASSDARSGANVLTF; DNA: TGTGCCAGCAGTGACGCGAGGTCTGGGGCCAACGTCCTGACTTTC
D: NA; V: TRBV20-1; J: TRBJ2-3; size: NA; length: 16; CDR3: CSATVPARTSTDTQYF; DNA: TGCAGTGCTACCGTTCCGGCGCGGACTAGCACAGATACGCAGTATTTT
D: NA; V: TRBV28; J: TRBJ2-6; size: many; length: 11; CDR3: CASSEAGVLTF; DNA: TGTGCCAGCAGTGAGGCGGGCGTCCTGACTTTC
D: NA; V: TRBV6-2/TRBV6-3; J: TRBJ1-4; size: NA; length: 16; CDR3: CASSTTRTGTNEKLFF; DNA: TGTGCCAGCAGTACCACTCGGACGGGTACTAATGAAAAACTGTTTTTT
D: NA; V: TRBV15; J: TRBJ1-5; size: NA; length: 17; CDR3: CATSRAQGITTYQPQHF; DNA: TGTGCCACCAGCAGAGCCCAGGGAATCACAACCTATCAGCCCCAGCATTTT
D: NA; V: TRBV13; J: TRBJ2-3; size: NA; length: 14; CDR3: CASSLRQFTDTQYF; DNA: TGTGCCAGCAGCCTGCGTCAGTTCACAGATACGCAGTATTTT
D: NA; V: TRBV7-2; J: TRBJ2-7; size: NA; length: 15; CDR3: CASSLVRKTSYEQYF; DNA: TGTGCCAGCAGCTTAGTGAGGAAAACCTCCTACGAGCAGTACTTC
D: NA; V: TRBV11-1; J: TRBJ2-2; size: NA; length: 17; CDR3: CASSPLAGPFNTGELFF; DNA: TGTGCCAGCAGCCCCCTGGCAGGTCCCTTTAACACCGGGGAGCTGTTTTTT
D: NA; V: TRBV6-5; J: TRBJ1-3; size: few; length: 13; CDR3: CASSEKNRATIYF; DNA: TGTGCCAGCAGCGAAAAGAACAGGGCCACCATATATTTT
D: NA; V: TRBV10-3; J: TRBJ2-1; size: NA; length: 11; CDR3: CAIAEINEQFF; DNA: TGTGCCATCGCCGAGATCAATGAGCAGTTCTTC
D: NA; V: TRBV2; J: TRBJ1-4; size: few; length: 15; CDR3: CASNGALATNEKLFF; DNA: TGTGCCAGCAATGGGGCCCTCGCAACTAATGAAAAACTGTTTTTT
D: TRBD2; V: TRBV5-1; J: TRBJ2-7; size: NA; length: 16; CDR3: CASSDSTSGGTYEQYF; DNA: TGCGCCAGCAGCGATTCAACTAGCGGAGGGACCTACGAGCAGTACTTC
D: TRBD2; V: TRBV25-1; J: TRBJ2-7; size: few; length: 15; CDR3: CASSEAGGNFYEQYF; DNA: TGTGCCAGCAGTGAAGCGGGAGGGAACTTCTACGAGCAGTACTTC